Sequencing of this T cell receptor beta chain was carried out in a study of control samples from healthy donors and cancer patients. The trim removed 3 bases at V and 7 bases at J, leaving 10 bases unmatched. In germline, CDR1 is SGHVS, CDR2 FQNEAQ. CDR3 size: 16 residues. Assay: immunoSEQ multiplex PCR; the TCRdb copy retains only in-frame clones and omits some. The table includes some 39,000 clones, over 70% detected once. The source is a woman aged 60-70 years with lung cancer. V gene TRBV7-8 combines with J gene TRBJ2-1, with TRBD2 matching over 9 bases. Sequenced material: PBMCs. The CDR3 DNA reads TGTGCCAGCAGCTTTAGCGGGAGAAGAGGTAGTAATGAGCAGTTCTTC. It is translated as CASSFSGRRGSNEQFF.